This T cell receptor beta chain derives from a study of early T cells in non-severe SARS-CoV-2 infection. Overall study context: Sequencing input comprised bulk RNA from unsorted whole blood; chain pairing was not available.

Unique molecular identifiers were added to individual cDNA molecules. TCRdb processed the 5' RACE reads anew with MiXCR; each CDR3 protein has one entry. The profile covers about 110,000 distinct CDR3 sequences, with about an eighth appearing a single time and 3% to 3.5% taken by the ten largest. V shed 7 bases, J shed 4 bases, and the junction held 6 bases outside the gene matches. CDR3 length equals 14 residues. CDR1 is MNHNS, CDR2 SASEGT, per germline. This clonotype was picked up a small number of times. The sequencing sample was made of whole blood. The receptor's source is an adult who was a healthcare worker with PCR-confirmed SARS-CoV-2 infection or an uninfected control (not recorded which). The chain joins TRBV6-1 to TRBJ2-1, with 8 positions matching TRBD2. CDR3 region: CASTSGPLYNEQFF. For the CDR3, the DNA is TGTGCCAGCACTAGCGGGCCTTTATACAATGAGCAGTTCTTC.